This T cell receptor (beta chain) was retrieved from a study of breast tumors, draining lymph nodes, adjacent tissues. Overall study findings and caveats: Most tumor T cells seemingly derive from lymph node, then expand in tumor. Tumors had less TCR diversity than lymph nodes, more than nontumor tissue. Tumor T cell lymph node origin was a supported hypothesis, not proven.

In this sample, this clonotype is medium-sized (0.01 to 0.1%). Its antigen remains unknown. TCRdb reanalysed the multiplex PCR reads using MiXCR and keeps one entry per CDR3 protein. This table has over 15,000 distinct CDR3 sequences, around 50% appearing once. The receptor comes from a female donor with breast cancer. Some clones in this sample may be carry-over from other donors' samples. Specimen: tumor-adjacent breast tissue.

CDR3 region: CASSLGGRQETQYF. The CDR3 coding sequence is TGTGCCAGCAGCTTAGGAGGACGCCAAGAGACCCAGTACTTC. The chain employs TRBV7-2 and TRBJ2-5; no reliable D call. The CDR3 extends over 14 amino acids. The germline V gene has CDR1 SGHTA and CDR2 FQGNSA. V gave up 1 base and J gave up 1 base, with 7 bases separating them.